The clone carrying this T cell receptor (beta chain) appeared many times. No antigen is known for it. Trimming stripped 7 bases from V and 0 bases from J, with 10 bases between. CDR3 length equals 14 residues. The data were taken from a study of identical twins. Points from the study as a whole: Abundant cord blood beta clonotypes carried fewer insertions; memory repertoires showed none. Twin-shared out-of-frame alpha sequences showed excess low generation probability. Twins shared beta out-of-frame sequences in excess, but this excess was weaker.

The cDNA had a unique molecular identifier and a template-switch universal primer site. TCRdb reprocessed the 5' RACE reads via MiXCR and lists one record per CDR3 protein. This table has hundreds of thousands of distinct CDR3 sequences, roughly 6.2% appearing once. This clonotype originated in a man aged 18-30 years in good health. Sample: naive T cells sorted from blood. V is TRBV12-3 or TRBV12-4 and J is TRBJ1-3; unclear D gene. The CDR3 nucleotides are TGTGCCAGCACCAGACATGTCTCTGGAAACACCATATATTTT. It yields the protein CASTRHVSGNTIYF.